This entry is about one T cell receptor beta chain. This sample was included in a study of blood T cell repertoires in COVID-19. V was shortened by 4 bases and J by 5 bases, with 14 bases between the two germline ends. The germline V gene has CDR1 SEHNR and CDR2 FQNEAQ (reference sequence). This CDR3 is built from 14 residues. TCRdb's table, derived via immunoSEQ multiplex PCR, lists solely in-frame clones and lacks some. The data contain 200,000 to 250,000 clones, about nine tenths of them seen just once; the ten biggest clones take up about 6.3%. The clonotype comes from a man between 60 and 75 years old who had recovered from COVID-19. The sequencing sample was made of peripheral blood. This chain joins TRBV7-9 and TRBJ1-1; weak D call: TRBD1 (5 bases). CDR3 residues: CASSSALGGTEAFF. CDR3 nucleotides: TGTGCCAGCAGCTCTGCCCTGGGGGGGACTGAAGCTTTCTTT.